This is a list of T cell receptor beta chains from one sample in a study of T-cell memory formation after mild COVID-19. TCRdb called the 5' RACE reads again in MiXCR, with one record for every CDR3 protein. The sample holds more than 100,000 distinct CDR3 sequences, 17% seen once. Sequences were obtained from PBMCs or a T cell subset sorted from them (not recorded which). The receptors stem from a man aged 18 to 35 who had mild COVID-19 (a few samples of this study predate the infection). Cell type and time point are not known. The CDR3 runs from the conserved cysteine through the conserved F or W. D genes are given only for firm matches. Size is stated for part of the rows, as once, few or many counts, or as a class when the clone is expanded.

16,TRBJ2-5,TRBV20-1,NA,NA,CSARDSGTTARETQYF,TGCAGTGCTAGAGACTCCGGGACAACGGCCCGGGAGACCCAGTACTTC
17,TRBJ2-2,TRBV27,few,TRBD1,CASRELPGQGNTGELFF,TGTGCCAGCAGAGAACTGCCGGGACAGGGGAACACCGGGGAGCTGTTTTTT
17,TRBJ1-6,TRBV6-5,NA,NA,CASGRGRSVSIWAPLHF,TGTGCCAGCGGCCGGGGGAGGTCCGTCTCCATCTGGGCACCCCTCCACTTT
16,TRBJ1-1,TRBV28,NA,TRBD1,CASRPTGEGMNTEAFF,TGTGCCAGCAGGCCAACAGGGGAAGGTATGAACACTGAAGCTTTCTTT
17,TRBJ1-4,TRBV4-3,few,TRBD1,CASSQDPIRTGQEKLFF,TGCGCCAGCAGCCAAGATCCAATTAGGACAGGCCAAGAAAAACTGTTTTTT
14,TRBJ2-3,TRBV6-2/TRBV6-3,few,NA,CASSRASATDTQYF,TGTGCCAGCAGTCGGGCCTCAGCCACAGATACGCAGTATTTT
10,TRBJ2-1,TRBV29-1,few,NA,CSVGGNEQFF,TGCAGCGTTGGAGGCAATGAGCAGTTCTTC
15,TRBJ2-1,TRBV7-3,few,TRBD1,CASSSTGGLDNEQFF,TGTGCCAGCAGCTCGACAGGGGGCTTGGACAATGAGCAGTTCTTC
13,TRBJ2-5,TRBV14,few,NA,CASSQDRGETQYF,TGTGCCAGCAGCCAAGATAGAGGGGAGACCCAGTACTTC
16,TRBJ2-6,TRBV25-1,few,NA,CASSEYLGAGANVLTF,TGTGCCAGCAGTGAATATTTAGGGGCTGGGGCCAACGTCCTGACTTTC
14,TRBJ2-5,TRBV5-4,NA,NA,CASQTRTEDETQYF,TGTGCCAGTCAAACCCGGACAGAGGATGAGACCCAGTACTTC
13,TRBJ2-3,TRBV18,NA,NA,CASSPPPTDTQYF,TGTGCCAGCTCACCACCCCCCACAGATACGCAGTATTTT
15,TRBJ2-7,TRBV5-1,few,TRBD2,CASSFGTIDSYEQYF,TGCGCCAGCAGCTTCGGGACTATCGATAGTTACGAGCAGTACTTC
13,TRBJ1-1,TRBV6-1,few,NA,CASITVRNTEAFF,TGTGCCAGCATTACGGTAAGGAACACTGAAGCTTTCTTT
16,TRBJ2-3,TRBV4-2,NA,NA,CASSQGHRGLTDTQYF,TGTGCCAGCAGCCAAGGGCACAGGGGACTCACAGATACGCAGTATTTT
14,TRBJ1-4,TRBV5-5,NA,NA,CASSLAVGVEKLFF,TGTGCCAGCAGCTTGGCTGTCGGGGTGGAAAAACTGTTTTTT
13,TRBJ2-5,TRBV5-8,NA,NA,CASSTYARETQYF,TGTGCCAGCAGCACTTATGCCCGAGAGACCCAGTACTTC
14,TRBJ2-5,TRBV4-1,few,NA,CASSQGGPKETQYF,TGCGCCAGCAGCCAAGGAGGTCCAAAAGAGACCCAGTACTTC
13,TRBJ1-5,TRBV2,NA,NA,CASSRGPHQPQHF,TGTGCCAGCAGTAGGGGCCCCCATCAGCCCCAGCATTTT
14,TRBJ1-2,TRBV7-9,once,TRBD1,CASTPGQGYDGYTF,TGTGCCAGCACGCCGGGACAGGGTTATGATGGCTACACCTTC
12,TRBJ2-2,TRBV6-5,NA,NA,CASSYRSGELFF,TGTGCCAGCAGTTACCGCAGCGGGGAGCTGTTTTTT
18,TRBJ2-3,TRBV10-1,few,TRBD2,CASSEVVSGGNGADTQYF,TGCGCCAGCAGTGAAGTCGTTAGCGGGGGTAATGGGGCAGATACGCAGTATTTT
14,TRBJ2-5,TRBV5-1,NA,TRBD1,CASSSGQSQETQYF,TGCGCCAGCAGCTCGGGACAGTCTCAAGAGACCCAGTACTTC
15,TRBJ2-3,TRBV11-2,few,NA,CASSSQSPRGDTQYF,TGTGCCAGCAGCTCACAATCGCCCCGTGGGGATACGCAGTATTTT
12,TRBJ1-1,TRBV3-1,few,TRBD1,CASSQARTGAFF,TGTGCCAGCAGCCAGGCTAGGACAGGCGCTTTCTTT
16,TRBJ1-1,TRBV5-1,few,TRBD1,CASSWRDRRGNTEAFF,TGCGCCAGCAGCTGGCGGGACAGGAGGGGTAACACTGAAGCTTTCTTT